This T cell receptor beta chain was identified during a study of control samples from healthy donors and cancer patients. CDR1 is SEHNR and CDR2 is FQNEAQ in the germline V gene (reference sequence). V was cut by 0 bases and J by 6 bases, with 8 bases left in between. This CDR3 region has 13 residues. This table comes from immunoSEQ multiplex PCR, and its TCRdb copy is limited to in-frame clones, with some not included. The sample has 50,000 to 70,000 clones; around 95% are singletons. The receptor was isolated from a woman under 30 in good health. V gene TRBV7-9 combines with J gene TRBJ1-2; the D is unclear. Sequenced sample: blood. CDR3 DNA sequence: TGTGCCAGCAGCTTAGCGTTTAGAGATGGCTACACCTTC. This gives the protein CASSLAFRDGYTF.